The 32 T cell receptor beta chains below come from one sample, sequenced in a study of regulatory T cells in long-lasting Graves disease. Documented time point: newly diagnosed GD, antithyroid drugs for less than 3 months. After RNA was extracted from PBMCs, the TCR library was made from it. The authors built TCR beta libraries using iRepertoire HTBI primers and Arm-PCR of CDR3 regions. TCRdb re-derived calls from the multiplex PCR reads in MiXCR, one entry per CDR3 protein. The sample gives about 540,000 distinct CDR3 sequences, approximately 12% of which show up once; roughly 10% is in the top ten. Separately, the same data were catalogued under a study of T cells in Graves' hyperthyroidism and ophthalmopathy.

Sequenced here: peripheral blood mononuclear cells (PBMCs), sampled at new diagnosis, from a patient treated with antithyroid drugs. The receptors were sampled from a man aged 25 to 40 with Graves disease.

The chain carries TRBV6-1 and TRBJ2-2; D not certain. The CDR3 runs 13 residues. Trimming cost V 7 bases and J 4 bases, with 10 bases left between them. The germline gives CDR1 MNHNS, CDR2 SASEGT. CDR3 bases: TGTGCCAGCACCAGCCCGGCCACCGGGGAGCTGTTTTTT. It yields the protein CASTSPATGELFF.

This clonotype was detected ten times or more. The rearrangement joins TRBV11-3 to TRBJ2-7; D gene ambiguous. Germline CDR1 SGHNT, CDR2 YENEEA. The CDR3 runs 12 residues. Trimming pared 4 bases from V and 7 bases from J, leaving 11 bases between. The chain's CDR3 is CASSCTGWEQYF. CDR3 sequence (DNA): TGTGCCAGCAGCTGTACTGGGTGGGAGCAGTACTTC.

This clonotype was counted at least ten times. The rearrangement uses TRBV6-2 or TRBV6-3 and TRBJ2-7, with 14 bases identical to TRBD2. This CDR3 comprises 13 residues. CDR1 is MNHEY, CDR2 SVGEGT, per germline. J was trimmed by 4 bases and V by 11 bases; bases with no gene match: 4. The CDR3 is CAAGTSGRYEQYF. CDR3 nucleotide sequence: TGTGCCGCCGGGACTAGCGGGAGATACGAGCAGTACTTC.

This clonotype was picked up a small number of times. This chain uses TRBV20-1 with TRBJ2-2; D is unclear. V was pared by 6 bases and J by 5 bases, with 13 bases between. Germline CDR1 and CDR2: DFQATT and SNEGSKA (reference sequence). The CDR3 has 13 amino acids. The CDR3 DNA reads TGCAGTGCAGATCCCGTGGGGACCGGGGAGCTGTTTTTT. This gives the protein CSADPVGTGELFF.

The table lists this clonotype with many counts. The chain carries TRBV20-1 and TRBJ1-1; the match to TRBD1 covers 9 bases. The trim removed 0 bases at V and 0 bases at J, leaving 2 bases unmatched. The germline CDR1 and CDR2 sequences are DFQATT and SNEGSKA (reference sequence). The CDR3 is made up of 15 amino acids. For the CDR3, the DNA is TGCAGTGCTAGAGAACAGGGGGCCTTGAACACTGAAGCTTTCTTT. Residues: CSAREQGALNTEAFF.

In this sample, this clonotype turned up many times. This sequence joins TRBV30 and TRBJ2-1; TRBD2 aligns across 11 bases. Losses at the gene ends were 7 bases for V and 8 bases for J; bases not matched to a gene: 10. There are 14 residues in the CDR3. Germline loops: CDR1 GTSNPN, CDR2 SVGIG (reference sequence). This chain's CDR3 is CAFPLAGGSDEQFF. CDR3 nucleotides: TGTGCCTTTCCATTAGCGGGAGGGAGCGATGAGCAGTTCTTC.

This clonotype has a handful of counts. The chain links TRBV5-1 to TRBJ2-7; either TRBD1 or TRBD2 may supply D (5 bases each). Deletions cut 7 bases from V and 3 bases from J, with 17 bases between. The germline CDR1 and CDR2 sequences are SGHRS and YFSETQ. This CDR3 has 14 residues. The CDR3 loop is CASSPGPQGYEQYF. The CDR3 bases are TGCGCCAGCTCTCCGGGACCACAAGGCTACGAGCAGTACTTC.

Worth noting for this clonotype: A much larger clone sits a single nucleotide away, making a read error possible. The CDR3 carries no conserved terminal phenylalanine or tryptophan, so it likely arises from a read error. The chain combines TRBV2 with TRBJ1-6; D is perhaps TRBD1 (5 bases). The CDR3 has 13 residues. Germline V CDR1 and CDR2: SNHLY, FYNNEI. V was pared by 4 bases and J by 6 bases, with 7 bases between. The CDR3 nucleotides are TGTGCCAGCAGTGCACAGGTTAATTCACCCCTCCACTTA. Protein: CASSAQVNSPLHL.

The V gene is TRBV14, the J gene TRBJ2-3, with 8 bases lining up with TRBD2. Germline V CDR1 and CDR2: SGHDN, FVKESK. V shed 0 bases, J shed 5 bases, and the junction held 4 bases outside the gene matches. This CDR3 region has 15 residues. The CDR3 coding sequence is TGTGCCAGCAGCCAAGAGGAGGGACTAGGAGATACGCAGTATTTT. This encodes CASSQEEGLGDTQYF.

This clonotype was seen at least ten times. The chain combines TRBV20-1 with TRBJ1-1, with 11 bases aligning to TRBD1. The ends lost 6 bases at V and 11 bases at J; junction bases unmatched: 14. Germline lookup yields CDR1 DFQATT and CDR2 SNEGSKA (reference sequence). The CDR3 is 14 residues long. CDR3 nucleotides: TGCAGTGCAATTCTTCGGACAGGGGGCTATTGGGCTTTCTTT. This gives the protein CSAILRTGGYWAFF.

This clonotype was found many times. The chain combines TRBV13 with TRBJ2-7, with no clear D. The CDR3 covers 15 residues. Germline CDR1 reads PRHDT; CDR2 reads FYEKMQ (reference sequence). V was clipped by 4 bases and J by 3 bases, with 16 bases between them. CDR3 sequence: CASSSSGRRHYEQYF. CDR3 sequence (DNA): TGTGCCAGCAGCTCCTCGGGTAGGCGACACTACGAGCAGTACTTC.

The genes are TRBV6-9 and TRBJ1-5; D not resolved. This CDR3 contains 12 residues. Germline loops: CDR1 MNHGY, CDR2 SVAAGI. V lost 3 bases and J lost 9, with 9 bases in between. The CDR3 DNA is TGTGCCAGCAGTTACCCGTTCGGGCCCCAGCATTTT. Its translation: CASSYPFGPQHF.

The J gene is TRBJ2-6, the V gene TRBV7-8; no reliable D call. Deletions cut 7 bases from V and 3 bases from J, with 13 bases between. Germline CDR1 is SGHVS and CDR2 is FQNEAQ. The CDR3 is made up of 15 amino acids. The CDR3 region is CASISGSGGANVLTF. Written as DNA, the CDR3 is TGTGCCAGCATCTCGGGTTCCGGTGGGGCCAACGTCCTGACTTTC.

This clonotype has ten or more counts. V and J are TRBV7-8 and TRBJ2-2; tentatively, D is TRBD1 or TRBD2 (5 bases each). V was cut by 0 bases and J by 0 bases, with 8 bases left in between. Per germline, CDR1 SGHVS and CDR2 FQNEAQ. The CDR3 sequence is 16 residues long. The CDR3 sequence: CASSLALGANTGELFF. CDR3 sequence (DNA): TGTGCCAGCAGCTTAGCCTTGGGGGCGAACACCGGGGAGCTGTTTTTT.

This clonotype was detected ten times or more. The chain couples TRBV6-1 to TRBJ2-1, with TRBD2 matching over 8 bases. This CDR3 contains 17 residues. V lost 2 bases, J lost 8 bases, and 14 bases stayed unmatched. CDR1 is MNHNS and CDR2 is SASEGT in the germline V gene. CDR3 sequence: CASSEMVGGASGHEQFF. CDR3 DNA sequence: TGTGCCAGCAGTGAAATGGTCGGGGGGGCTAGCGGGCATGAGCAGTTCTTC.

About this clonotype itself: A single base separates this from a much larger clone, so it may be a read error. The chain recombines TRBV11-2 with TRBJ2-3, with TRBD2 as a possible D gene (6 bases). The CDR3 spans 15 residues. V was pared by 4 bases and J by 6 bases, with 17 bases between. The germline CDR1 and CDR2 sequences are SGHAT and FQNNGV. The CDR3: CASSSQPRGMDTQYF. CDR3 coding DNA: TGTGCCAGCAGCTCTCAGCCCCGCGGGATGGATACGCAGTATTTT.

There are many counts of this clonotype. The V and J genes are TRBV5-6 and TRBJ2-1, with D possibly being TRBD1 (7 bases). CDR3 length: 16 amino acids. The V gene's germline CDR1 is SGHDT and CDR2 YYEEEE. V shed 4 bases and J shed 0 bases, with 14 bases lying between them. The CDR3 sequence is CASSVPGGSSYNEQFF. CDR3 nucleotide sequence: TGTGCCAGCAGCGTTCCAGGGGGGAGCTCCTACAATGAGCAGTTCTTC. Full variable domain (remainder filled in from reference TRBV5-6 and TRBJ2-1): DAGVTQSPTHLIKTRGQQVTLRCSPKSGHDTVSWYQQALGQGPQFIFQYYEEEERQRGNFPDRFSGHQFPNYSSELNVNALLLGDSALYLCASSVPGGSSYNEQFFGPGTRLTVL.

The sample holds many counts of this clonotype. The rearrangement joins TRBV2 to TRBJ2-6; D unresolved. Trimming shortened V by 6 bases and J by 0 bases, and 6 bases separated the two germline ends. CDR1 and CDR2 (germline): SNHLY, FYNNEI. The CDR3 consists of 14 residues. The CDR3 spells CASRGFSGANVLTF. The CDR3 DNA follows: TGTGCCAGCAGGGGGTTCTCTGGGGCCAACGTCCTGACTTTC.

At least ten counts were recorded for this clonotype. The chain recombines TRBV7-9 with TRBJ2-7; 11 bases fit TRBD2. CDR1 and CDR2 from the germline V gene are SEHNR and FQNEAQ (reference sequence). The CDR3 is 18 residues long. Unmatched junction bases numbered 15, after V lost 4 bases and J lost 4 bases. The CDR3 DNA is TGTGCCAGCAGCTCAACCGGGACTAGCGGCACCCGAAGGTACGAGCAGTACTTC. Its protein is CASSSTGTSGTRRYEQYF.

CDR3 bases: TGTGCCAGCAGCTTAGATCAGGGGGATGGCTACACCTTC. Amino acid sequence: CASSLDQGDGYTF. J is TRBJ1-2 and V is TRBV7-9; 7 bases are a match to TRBD1. V lost 1 base and J lost 6; bases outside the gene matches: 2. Per the germline V gene, CDR1 is SEHNR and CDR2 is FQNEAQ (reference sequence). CDR3 length: 13 residues.

This clonotype was seen ten or more times. The rearrangement uses TRBV10-1 and TRBJ2-5, with 9 bases aligning to TRBD2. The trim removed 3 bases at V and 4 bases at J, leaving 3 bases unmatched. From germline, CDR1 is WNHNN and CDR2 SYGVQD (reference sequence). The CDR3 is 14 residues long. CDR3: CASSDSGRRETQYF. Written as DNA, the CDR3 is TGCGCCAGCAGTGATAGCGGGAGACGAGAGACCCAGTACTTC.

V gene TRBV20-1 combines with J gene TRBJ2-3; TRBD2 matches at 8 bases. The germline gives CDR1 DFQATT, CDR2 SNEGSKA (reference sequence). With V trimmed by 3 bases and J by 1 base, 6 bases remained unmatched. The CDR3 runs to 15 residues. CDR3 bases: TGCAGTGCTAGCCCGATAGCGGGACGCACAGATACGCAGTATTTT. Its translation: CSASPIAGRTDTQYF.

This clonotype was recorded at least ten times. V gene TRBV19 combines with J gene TRBJ2-6; no reliable D call. V was shortened by 5 bases and J by 2 bases, with 13 bases between the two germline ends. The length of the CDR3 is 16 residues. Per the germline V gene, CDR1 is LNHDA and CDR2 is SQIVND (reference sequence). The CDR3 nucleotides are TGTGCCAGTAGTCCCCGACTTTCTACTGGGGCCAACGTCCTGACTTTC. It specifies CASSPRLSTGANVLTF.

The V and J genes are TRBV5-1 and TRBJ1-1; unclear D gene. V lost 1 base to trimming and J lost 4 bases, with 20 bases between them. CDR3 size: 17 residues. Germline lookup yields CDR1 SGHRS and CDR2 YFSETQ. CDR3 sequence (DNA): TGCGCCAGCAGCTTGCGCAGAACATTAATGAGTCGCACTGAAGCTTTCTTT. It codes for CASSLRRTLMSRTEAFF.

This clonotype was counted at least ten times. The chain carries TRBV10-3 and TRBJ2-5; a weak D match, TRBD2 (5 bases). V was shortened by 3 bases and J by 1 base, with 15 bases between the two germline ends. Germline V gives CDR1 ENHRY, CDR2 SYGVKD. CDR3 length: 16 amino acids. CDR3 bases: TGTGCCATCAGTGAAGGGAGAGGGCGGACCCAAGAGACCCAGTACTTC. Its translation: CAISEGRGRTQETQYF.

This clonotype occurred many times. The genes are TRBV27 and TRBJ1-6, with D hard to call. Trimming took off 2 bases at V and 1 base at J, with 6 bases between the two ends. The CDR3 spans 15 residues. Looked up from germline, CDR1 is MNHEY and CDR2 is SMNVEV (reference sequence). The CDR3 reads CASSLRFSYNSPLHF. DNA of the CDR3: TGTGCCAGCAGTTTACGATTTTCCTATAATTCACCCCTCCACTTT.

This clonotype was counted at least ten times. CDR3 region: CASSLYASLLVETQYF. The CDR3 DNA follows: TGTGCCAGCAGTTTATATGCGTCACTGCTAGTGGAGACCCAGTACTTC. The chain links TRBV12-3 or TRBV12-4 to TRBJ2-5, with no clear D. V lost 2 bases and J lost 5, with 18 bases in between. CDR3 size: 16 residues.

This clonotype was detected ten times or more. V gene TRBV6-5 combines with J gene TRBJ2-3; D call uncertain. The ends were cut back, 2 bases at V and 1 base at J, with 7 bases in the middle. The CDR3 spans 14 residues. CDR1 and CDR2 from the germline V gene are MNHEY and SVGAGI. CDR3 sequence reads: CASSYGFGTDTQYF. DNA of the CDR3: TGTGCCAGCAGTTACGGCTTTGGCACAGATACGCAGTATTTT.

This clonotype turned up a few times. The chain has TRBV12-3 or TRBV12-4 and TRBJ2-2, with D hard to call. Trimming removed 5 bases from V and 4 bases from J, with 11 bases in between. The CDR3 totals 14 residues. The CDR3 loop is CASSPSTGTGELFF. The CDR3 DNA is TGTGCCAGCAGTCCATCCACGGGCACCGGGGAGCTGTTTTTT.

This clonotype has only a few counts. The V and J genes are TRBV5-5 and TRBJ2-6; D is unresolved. The CDR3 totals 14 residues. V was shortened by 4 bases and J by 4 bases, with 9 bases between the two germline ends. The germline V gene has CDR1 SGHKS and CDR2 YYEKEE (reference sequence). The CDR3 region is CASSDKLGANVLTF. The DNA of the CDR3 is TGTGCCAGCAGCGATAAACTCGGGGCCAACGTCCTGACTTTC.

On this clonotype: A much larger clone is a single base away; this may be a read error. The V and J genes are TRBV6-2 or TRBV6-3 and TRBJ2-5, with D perhaps TRBD2 (6 bases). CDR1 is MNHEY and CDR2 is SVGEGT in the germline V gene. The CDR3 has 16 residues. In nucleotides, the CDR3 is TGTGCCAGCACTCCCCGGGACTTATACAAAGGAGAGGCCCAGTACTTC. It specifies CASTPRDLYKGEAQYF.

The sample holds a few counts of this clonotype. The chain is built from TRBV5-1 and TRBJ2-2; D unresolved. Trimming shortened V by 5 bases and J by 5 bases, and 19 bases separated the two germline ends. Germline CDR1 reads SGHRS; CDR2 reads YFSETQ. The CDR3 covers 16 residues. Written as DNA, the CDR3 is TGCGCCAGCAGTCTCGGTAGCAGTTTAGGAACCGGGGAGCTGTTTTTT. Its protein product is CASSLGSSLGTGELFF.